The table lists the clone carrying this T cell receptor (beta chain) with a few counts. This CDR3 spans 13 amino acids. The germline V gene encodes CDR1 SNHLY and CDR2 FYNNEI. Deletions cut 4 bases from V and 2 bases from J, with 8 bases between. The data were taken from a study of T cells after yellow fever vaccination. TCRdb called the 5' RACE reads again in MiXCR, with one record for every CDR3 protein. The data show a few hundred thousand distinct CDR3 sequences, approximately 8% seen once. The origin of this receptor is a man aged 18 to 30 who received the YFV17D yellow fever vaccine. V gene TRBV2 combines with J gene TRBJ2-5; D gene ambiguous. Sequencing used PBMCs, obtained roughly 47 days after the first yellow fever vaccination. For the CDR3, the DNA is TGTGCCAGCAGTGGTAGCAAGCAAGAGACCCAGTACTTC. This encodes CASSGSKQETQYF.